This T cell receptor beta chain stems from a study of CD8+CD57+ T cells in acquired aplastic anemia. This CDR3 contains 14 residues. Trimming took off 7 bases at V and 0 bases at J, with 12 bases between the two ends. Germline CDR1 reads LNHNV; CDR2 reads YYDKDF (reference sequence). Profiling of TCR beta VDJ combinations and CDR3 sequences used genomic DNA as template. MiXCR, applied by TCRdb to the reads, yields one record per CDR3 protein. The table lists 35,000 to 45,000 distinct CDR3 sequences, 75% to 85% of them singletons. Sample: sorted CD4+, CD8+, or CD8+CD57+ T cells (not recorded which) from PBMCs. This chain joins TRBV15 and TRBJ1-1; no reliable D call. The origin of this receptor is a human donor in good health, serving as a control. CDR3 nucleotide sequence: TGTGCCACCACCCCCGTGGGCGTGAACACTGAAGCTTTCTTT. Its protein product is CATTPVGVNTEAFF.